The 22 T cell receptor beta chains listed next were all sequenced from one sample in a study of T cell responses to AZD1222 COVID-19 vaccine. Libraries were prepared by immunoSEQ multiplex PCR; TCRdb keeps only in-frame clonotypes and omits some of them. The data show under 150,000 clones, with 80% to 95% seen just once and roughly 2.8% held by the top ten. The sample was peripheral blood, taken on day 0 of MenACWY control vaccination. The source is an adult in good health.

CDR3 DNA: TGTGCCAGCAGCCAACGTCAAAACTACGAGCAGTACTTC. Protein product: CASSQRQNYEQYF. This chain connects TRBV7-6 to TRBJ2-7; D is ambiguous. CDR1 SGHVS and CDR2 FNYEAQ come from the germline V gene. The CDR3 is made up of 13 amino acids. V dropped 5 bases and J dropped 3 bases, with 11 bases sitting between them.

DNA of the CDR3: TGTGCCACCAGTGAAAAGGGACGAACTTCCAATGAGCAGTTCTTC. Amino acid sequence: CATSEKGRTSNEQFF. This chain joins TRBV24-1 and TRBJ2-1; D may be TRBD1 or TRBD2 (5 bases each). The CDR3 extends over 15 amino acids. V was cut by 4 bases and J by 6 bases, with 15 bases left in between. The germline V gene encodes CDR1 KGHDR and CDR2 SFDVKD.

The table lists this clone with a count of one. The V gene is TRBV24-1, the J gene TRBJ1-6; D is undetermined. The CDR3 is 14 residues long. V gave up 1 base and J gave up 12 bases, with 12 bases separating them. Germline CDR1 reads KGHDR; CDR2 reads SFDVKD. The CDR3 protein is CATSDLFEVEPLHF. The CDR3 DNA reads as TGTGCCACCAGTGATTTATTTGAGGTAGAACCCCTCCACTTT.

This rearrangement joins TRBV6-2 or TRBV6-3 to TRBJ1-5; D is perhaps TRBD1 (5 bases). The CDR3 runs to 11 residues. Germline CDR1 is MNHEY and CDR2 is SVGEGT. V dropped 5 bases and J dropped 6 bases, with 5 bases sitting between them. The chain's CDR3 is CASSQGQPQHF. The CDR3 nucleotides are TGTGCCAGCAGTCAGGGTCAGCCCCAGCATTTT.

This clone came up once. J is TRBJ1-2 and V is TRBV3-1 (or the pseudogene TRBV3-2); D not resolved. V was clipped by 4 bases and J by 4 bases, with 16 bases between them. The germline CDR1 and CDR2 sequences are LGHDT and YNNKEL (reference sequence). The CDR3 spans 15 residues. CDR3 amino acids: CASSPPRWPFYGYTF. CDR3 in DNA: TGTGCCAGCAGCCCCCCGCGGTGGCCCTTCTATGGCTACACCTTC.

A single count supports this clone. The chain recombines TRBV7-9 with TRBJ2-3; a weak D match, TRBD2 (6 bases). Germline V lookup: CDR1 SEHNR, CDR2 FQNEAQ (reference sequence). This CDR3 has 15 residues. V was cut by 3 bases and J by 2 bases, with 12 bases left in between. Here the CDR3 DNA reads TGTGCCAGCAGCTTCGTCCAGCGGGCCACAGATACGCAGTATTTT. Protein product: CASSFVQRATDTQYF.

The genes are TRBV18 and TRBJ2-4, with no clear D. Germline CDR1 KGHSH, CDR2 LQKENI. V was pared by 0 bases and J by 7 bases, with 7 bases between. CDR3 length equals 13 residues. The DNA for the CDR3 is TGTGCCAGCTCACCACCTGTTCGGAACATTCAGTACTTC. Translated, it gives CASSPPVRNIQYF.

CDR3 nucleotide sequence: TGTGCCAGCACCACCGGGTGGGGGAGGAATGAGCAGTTCTTC. This encodes CASTTGWGRNEQFF. The rearrangement uses TRBV5-6 and TRBJ2-1, with D perhaps matching TRBD2 (6 bases). The V gene lost 6 bases and the J gene lost 7 bases, with 17 bases spanning the gap. Germline CDR1 and CDR2: SGHDT and YYEEEE. The CDR3 runs 14 residues.

The chain couples TRBV5-4 to TRBJ2-7, with TRBD2 identical over 11 bases. Germline V lookup: CDR1 SGHNT, CDR2 YYREEE (reference sequence). After removal of 0 bases from V and 6 bases from J, the junction contained 5 bases not matched to a gene. The length of the CDR3 is 15 residues. This chain's CDR3 is CASSLVLAGGGEQYF. DNA of the CDR3: TGTGCCAGCAGCTTGGTGCTAGCGGGAGGAGGCGAGCAGTACTTC. The full variable domain, with the rest looked up from reference TRBV5-4 and TRBJ2-7, is ETGVTQSPTHLIKTRGQQVTLRCSSQSGHNTVSWYQQALGQGPQFIFQYYREEENGRGNFPPRFSGLQFPNYSSELNVNALELDDSALYLCASSLVLAGGGEQYFGPGTRLTVT.

This chain connects TRBV25-1 to TRBJ1-1; TRBD1 is a possible D gene (5 bases). The germline V and J ends were trimmed by 2 bases and 4 bases, with 11 bases remaining between them. The germline gives CDR1 MGHDK, CDR2 SYGVNS. The CDR3 totals 14 residues. The chain's CDR3 is CASSEPGGSTEAFF. The CDR3, as DNA: TGTGCCAGCAGTGAACCGGGGGGGTCCACTGAAGCTTTCTTT. The whole variable domain, remainder taken from reference TRBV25-1 and TRBJ1-1, is EADIYQTPRYLVIGTGKKITLECSQTMGHDKMYWYQQDPGMELHLIHYSYGVNSTEKGDLSSESTVSRIRTEHFPLTLESARPSHTSQYLCASSEPGGSTEAFFGQGTRLTVV.

CDR3 loop: CASRGRVTGELFF. The CDR3, as DNA: TGCGCCAGCAGGGGGCGGGTAACCGGGGAGCTGTTTTTT. The chain employs TRBV5-1 and TRBJ2-2; possibly TRBD1 or TRBD2 for D (5 bases each). The CDR3 extends over 13 amino acids. Trimming removed 5 bases from V and 5 bases from J, with 10 bases in between. CDR1 is SGHRS, CDR2 YFSETQ, per germline.

The chain uses TRBV11-3 and TRBJ2-2; D not resolved. V lost 5 bases and J 2 bases, leaving 6 bases between the germline ends. CDR1 is SGHNT and CDR2 is YENEEA in the germline V gene. This CDR3 has 13 amino acids. CDR3: CASSPGNTGELFF. The CDR3 DNA reads TGTGCCAGCAGCCCCGGTAACACCGGGGAGCTGTTTTTT.

The table lists this clone with a few counts. The chain is built from TRBV9 and TRBJ1-1, with D maybe TRBD1 (5 bases). The CDR3 is made up of 15 amino acids. Trimming shortened V by 4 bases and J by 1 base, and 14 bases separated the two germline ends. CDR1 SGDLS and CDR2 YYNGEE come from the germline V gene. DNA for the CDR3: TGTGCCAGCAGCACCCGCTCGGGGCCGAACACTGAAGCTTTCTTT. Translated, it gives CASSTRSGPNTEAFF.

The chain employs TRBV29-1 and TRBJ1-1, with D unclear. V was cut by 1 base and J by 4 bases, with 10 bases left in between. Germline V gene lookup returns CDR1 SQVTM and CDR2 ANQGSEA. The CDR3 is made up of 13 amino acids. CDR3 loop: CSVEVTRGTEAFF. The CDR3 bases are TGCAGCGTTGAAGTGACAAGAGGCACTGAAGCTTTCTTT.

The gene calls are TRBV18 and TRBJ2-1; D remains unclear. This CDR3 comprises 12 residues. Germline assignment: CDR1 KGHSH and CDR2 LQKENI. V was clipped by 3 bases and J by 8 bases, with 8 bases between them. CDR3 in DNA: TGTGCCAGCTCACCGGATAGCTATGAGCAGTTCTTC. It yields the protein CASSPDSYEQFF.

The V gene is TRBV27, the J gene TRBJ2-2; D is uncertain. Germline lookup yields CDR1 MNHEY and CDR2 SMNVEV (reference sequence). Trimming took off 1 base at V and 7 bases at J, with 7 bases between the two ends. The CDR3 has 13 amino acids. The CDR3 DNA sequence: TGTGCCAGCAGTTTATTTGTTGTCGGGGAGCTGTTTTTT. Translated, it gives CASSLFVVGELFF.

DNA of the CDR3: TGTGCCAGCAGCCGGGGTTGGACAGAGTCCTACAATGAGCAGTTCTTC. Residues: CASSRGWTESYNEQFF. This chain links TRBV3-1 (or the pseudogene TRBV3-2) with TRBJ2-1, with a tentative D call TRBD1 (6 bases). This CDR3 is built from 16 residues. The germline V gene has CDR1 LGHDT and CDR2 YNNKEL (reference sequence). The V end was cut by 4 bases, the J end by 1 base, with 14 bases between.

The chain couples TRBV6-6 to TRBJ2-7; weak D call: TRBD2 (5 bases). The ends were cut back, 6 bases at V and 4 bases at J, with 16 bases in the middle. There are 14 residues in the CDR3. The germline V gene has CDR1 MNHNY and CDR2 SVGAGI (reference sequence). The CDR3 protein is CASSGTDYVYEQYF. CDR3 DNA sequence: TGTGCCAGCAGCGGAACCGACTACGTTTACGAGCAGTACTTC.

The V and J genes are TRBV6-5 and TRBJ2-5; D is undetermined. The CDR3 runs 14 residues. Germline-derived CDR1 and CDR2 are MNHEY and SVGAGI. The germline V and J ends were trimmed by 5 bases and 1 base, with 11 bases remaining between them. The CDR3 nucleotides are TGTGCCAGCAGTCTCTACAGAGGCCAAGAGACCCAGTACTTC. This translates into CASSLYRGQETQYF.

This chain uses TRBV2 with TRBJ1-2; D is undetermined. The CDR3 has 12 residues. Germline CDR1 is SNHLY and CDR2 is FYNNEI. V shed 3 bases and J shed 3 bases, with 5 bases lying between them. The CDR3: CASSDGHYGYTF. In DNA form, the CDR3 reads TGTGCCAGCAGTGATGGGCACTATGGCTACACCTTC. The variable domain in full, with the rest retrieved from reference TRBV2 and TRBJ1-2, is EPEVTQTPSHQVTQMGQEVILRCVPISNHLYFYWYRQILGQKVEFLVSFYNNEISEKSEIFDDQFSVERPDGSNFTLKIRSTKLEDSAMYFCASSDGHYGYTFGSGTRLTVV.

The chain combines TRBV3-1 (or the pseudogene TRBV3-2) with TRBJ1-4; D remains ambiguous. With 1 base removed from V and 5 bases from J, the gap between germline ends came to 11 bases. The CDR3 has 15 residues. Germline-derived CDR1 and CDR2 are LGHDT and YNNKEL (reference sequence). The CDR3, as DNA: TGTGCCAGCAGCCAAGCGGGCAGATCAAATGAAAAACTGTTTTTT. It is translated as CASSQAGRSNEKLFF.

This sequence joins TRBV7-9 and TRBJ1-1; possible D gene TRBD1, 5 bases. The ends were cut back, 7 bases at V and 1 base at J, with 10 bases in the middle. This CDR3 spans 13 amino acids. Germline CDR1 and CDR2: SEHNR and FQNEAQ (reference sequence). The CDR3 DNA follows: TGTGCCAGCAAGGGGCACCCGAACACTGAAGCTTTCTTT. Protein sequence: CASKGHPNTEAFF. The full variable domain, with the rest looked up from reference TRBV7-9 and TRBJ1-1, is DTGVSQNPRHKITKRGQNVTFRCDPISEHNRLYWYRQTLGQGPEFLTYFQNEAQLEKSRLLSDRFSAERPKGSFSTLEIQRTEQGDSAMYLCASKGHPNTEAFFGQGTRLTVV.